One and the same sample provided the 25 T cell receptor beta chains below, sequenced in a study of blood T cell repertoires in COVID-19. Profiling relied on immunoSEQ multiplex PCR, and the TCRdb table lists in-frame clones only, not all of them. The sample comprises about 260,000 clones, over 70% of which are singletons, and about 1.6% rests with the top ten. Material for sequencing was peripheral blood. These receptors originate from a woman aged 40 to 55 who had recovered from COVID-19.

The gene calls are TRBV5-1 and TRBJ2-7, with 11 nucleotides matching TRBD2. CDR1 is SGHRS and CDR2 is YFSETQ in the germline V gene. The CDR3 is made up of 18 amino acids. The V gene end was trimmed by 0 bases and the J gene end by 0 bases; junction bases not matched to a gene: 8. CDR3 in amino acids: CASSLASSGGPLSYEQYF. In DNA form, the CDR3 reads TGCGCCAGCAGCTTGGCCTCTAGCGGGGGGCCCCTCTCCTACGAGCAGTACTTC. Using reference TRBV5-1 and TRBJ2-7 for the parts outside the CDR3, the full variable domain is KAGVTQTPRYLIKTRGQQVTLSCSPISGHRSVSWYQQTPGQGLQFLFEYFSETQRNKGNFPGRFSGRQFSNSRSEMNVSTLELGDSALYLCASSLASSGGPLSYEQYFGPGTRLTVT.

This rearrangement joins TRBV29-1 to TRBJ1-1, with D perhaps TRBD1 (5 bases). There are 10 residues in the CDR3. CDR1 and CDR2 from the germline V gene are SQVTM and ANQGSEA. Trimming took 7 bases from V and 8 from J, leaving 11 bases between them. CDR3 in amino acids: CSAGGVEAFF. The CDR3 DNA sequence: TGCAGCGCTGGAGGGGTGGAAGCTTTCTTT.

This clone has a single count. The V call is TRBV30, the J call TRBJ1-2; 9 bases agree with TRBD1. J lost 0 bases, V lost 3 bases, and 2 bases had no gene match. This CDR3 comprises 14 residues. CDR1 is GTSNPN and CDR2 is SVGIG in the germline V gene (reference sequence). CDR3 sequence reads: CAWRRQGANYGYTF. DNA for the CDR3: TGTGCCTGGAGGAGACAGGGGGCTAACTATGGCTACACCTTC.

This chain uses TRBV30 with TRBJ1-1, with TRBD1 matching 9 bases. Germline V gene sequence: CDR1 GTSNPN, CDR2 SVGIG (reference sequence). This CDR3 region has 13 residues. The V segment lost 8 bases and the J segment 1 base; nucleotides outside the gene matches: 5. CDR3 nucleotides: TGTGCCCGCCAGGGACAGGGGAACACTGAAGCTTTCTTT. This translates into CARQGQGNTEAFF.

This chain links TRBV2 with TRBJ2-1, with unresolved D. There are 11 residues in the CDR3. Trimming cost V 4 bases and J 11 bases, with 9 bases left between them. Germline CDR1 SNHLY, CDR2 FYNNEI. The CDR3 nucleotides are TGTGCCAGCAGTGCGACGGAGCAGCAGTTCTTC. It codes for CASSATEQQFF.

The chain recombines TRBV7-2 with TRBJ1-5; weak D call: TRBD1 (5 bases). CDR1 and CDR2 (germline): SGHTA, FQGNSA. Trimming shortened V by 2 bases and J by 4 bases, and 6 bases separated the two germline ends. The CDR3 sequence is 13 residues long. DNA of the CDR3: TGTGCCAGCAGCTTAAGGGGTAATCAGCCCCAGCATTTT. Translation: CASSLRGNQPQHF. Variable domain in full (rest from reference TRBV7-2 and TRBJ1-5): GAGVSQSPSNKVTEKGKDVELRCDPISGHTALYWYRQSLGQGLEFLIYFQGNSAPDKSGLPSDRFSAERTGGSVSTLTIQRTQQEDSAVYLCASSLRGNQPQHFGDGTRLSIL.

The CDR3 bases are TGTGCCAGCTCCTGGGGGGAGGGTGGCTACACCTTC. This sequence encodes CASSWGEGGYTF. This rearrangement joins TRBV25-1 to TRBJ1-2, with D possibly TRBD1 on 5 matching bases. The germline V and J ends were trimmed by 8 bases and 7 bases, with 14 bases remaining between them. The length of the CDR3 is 12 residues. Per the germline V gene, CDR1 is MGHDK and CDR2 is SYGVNS.

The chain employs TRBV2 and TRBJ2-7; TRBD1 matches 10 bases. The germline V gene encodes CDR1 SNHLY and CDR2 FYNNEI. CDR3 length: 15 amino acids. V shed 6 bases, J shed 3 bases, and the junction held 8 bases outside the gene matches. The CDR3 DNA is TGTGCCAGCAGGCCGGGACAGGGGATAATCTACGAGCAGTACTTC. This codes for CASRPGQGIIYEQYF.

The CDR3 bases are TGTGCTAGTGGCCCCGGGCGGGGGAGCTCCTATAATTCACCCCTCCACTTT. It encodes CASGPGRGSSYNSPLHF. The gene calls are TRBV12-5 and TRBJ1-6; TRBD1 is a possible D gene (5 bases). V lost 6 bases to trimming and J lost 0 bases, with 15 bases between them. The CDR3 loop spans 17 amino acids. The germline V gene encodes CDR1 LGHNT and CDR2 FRNRAP.

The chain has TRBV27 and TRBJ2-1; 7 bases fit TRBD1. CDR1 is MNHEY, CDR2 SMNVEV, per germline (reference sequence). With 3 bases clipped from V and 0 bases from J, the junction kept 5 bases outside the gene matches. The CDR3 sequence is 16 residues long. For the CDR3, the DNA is TGTGCCAGCAGTTTGACAGGGCCTAGCTCCTACAATGAGCAGTTCTTC. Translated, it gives CASSLTGPSSYNEQFF.

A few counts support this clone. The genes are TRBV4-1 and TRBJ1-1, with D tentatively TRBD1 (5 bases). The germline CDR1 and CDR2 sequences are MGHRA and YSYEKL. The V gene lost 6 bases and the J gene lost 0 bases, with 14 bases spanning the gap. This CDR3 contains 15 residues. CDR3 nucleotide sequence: TGCGCCAGCAGTCCTCGTGGGACTTTGAACACTGAAGCTTTCTTT. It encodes CASSPRGTLNTEAFF.

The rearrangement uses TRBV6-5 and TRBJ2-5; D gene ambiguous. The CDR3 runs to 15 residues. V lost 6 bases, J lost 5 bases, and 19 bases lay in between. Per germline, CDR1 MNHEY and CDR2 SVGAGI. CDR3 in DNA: TGTGCCAGCAGCTCCCAATGGGCCTCCTGGGAGACCCAGTACTTC. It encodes CASSSQWASWETQYF.

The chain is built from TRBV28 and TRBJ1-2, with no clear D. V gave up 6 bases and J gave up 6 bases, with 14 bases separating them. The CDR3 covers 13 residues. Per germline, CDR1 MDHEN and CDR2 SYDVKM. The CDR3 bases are TGTGCCAGCAGAGGGAGGGTCGGTAATGGCTACACCTTC. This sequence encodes CASRGRVGNGYTF.

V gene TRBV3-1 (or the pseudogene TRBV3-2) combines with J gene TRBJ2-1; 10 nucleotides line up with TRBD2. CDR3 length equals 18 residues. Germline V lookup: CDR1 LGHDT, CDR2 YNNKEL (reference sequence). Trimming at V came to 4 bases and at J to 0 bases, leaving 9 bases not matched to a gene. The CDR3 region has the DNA TGTGCCAGCAGCCCTAACCTAGCGGGGGCCCTCTCCTACAATGAGCAGTTCTTC. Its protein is CASSPNLAGALSYNEQFF.

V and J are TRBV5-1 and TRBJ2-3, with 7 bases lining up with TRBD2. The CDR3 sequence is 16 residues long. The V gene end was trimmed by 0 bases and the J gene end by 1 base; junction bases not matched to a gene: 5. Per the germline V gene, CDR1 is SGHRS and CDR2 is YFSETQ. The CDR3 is CASSLDAGVGTDTQYF. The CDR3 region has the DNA TGCGCCAGCAGCTTGGATGCGGGGGTCGGCACAGATACGCAGTATTTT.

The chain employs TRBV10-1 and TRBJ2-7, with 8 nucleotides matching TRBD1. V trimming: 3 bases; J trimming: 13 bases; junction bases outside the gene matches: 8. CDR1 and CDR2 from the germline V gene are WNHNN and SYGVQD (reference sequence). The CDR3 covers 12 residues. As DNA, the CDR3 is TGCGCCAGCAGTGACCACGGACAGGGTCGATACTTC. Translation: CASSDHGQGRYF.

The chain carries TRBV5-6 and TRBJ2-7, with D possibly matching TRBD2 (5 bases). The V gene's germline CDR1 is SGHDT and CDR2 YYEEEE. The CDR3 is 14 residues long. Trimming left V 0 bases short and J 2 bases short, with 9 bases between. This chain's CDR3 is CASSLGLGAYEQYF. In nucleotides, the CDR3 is TGTGCCAGCAGCTTGGGGCTGGGAGCCTACGAGCAGTACTTC. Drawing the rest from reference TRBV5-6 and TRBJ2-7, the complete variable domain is DAGVTQSPTHLIKTRGQQVTLRCSPKSGHDTVSWYQQALGQGPQFIFQYYEEEERQRGNFPDRFSGHQFPNYSSELNVNALLLGDSALYLCASSLGLGAYEQYFGPGTRLTVT.

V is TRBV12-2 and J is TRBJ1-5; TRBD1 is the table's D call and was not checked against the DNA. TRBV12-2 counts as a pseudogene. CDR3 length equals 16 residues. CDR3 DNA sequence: TGTGCAAGTCGCTCTAGACAGGCCCTAAGCAATCAGCCCCAGCATTTT. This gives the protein CASRSRQALSNQPQHF.

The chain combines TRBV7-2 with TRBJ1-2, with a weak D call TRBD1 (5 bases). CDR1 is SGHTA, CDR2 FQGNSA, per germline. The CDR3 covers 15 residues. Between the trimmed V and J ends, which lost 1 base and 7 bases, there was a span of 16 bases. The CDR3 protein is CASSLVYGGGTGYTF. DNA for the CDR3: TGTGCCAGCAGCTTAGTATATGGGGGAGGTACTGGCTACACCTTC.

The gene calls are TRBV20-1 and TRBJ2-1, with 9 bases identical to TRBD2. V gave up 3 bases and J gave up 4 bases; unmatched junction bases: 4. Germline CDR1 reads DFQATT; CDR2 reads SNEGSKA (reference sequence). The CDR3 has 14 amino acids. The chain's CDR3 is CSASRLAGYNEQFF. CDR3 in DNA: TGCAGTGCTAGTCGGCTAGCGGGGTACAATGAGCAGTTCTTC.

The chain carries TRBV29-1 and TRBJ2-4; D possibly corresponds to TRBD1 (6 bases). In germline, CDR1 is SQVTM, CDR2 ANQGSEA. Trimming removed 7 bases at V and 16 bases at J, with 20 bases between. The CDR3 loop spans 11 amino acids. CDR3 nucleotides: TGCAGCGGAGGCGGCTCGGGACAAATTTACTTC. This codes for CSGGGSGQIYF.

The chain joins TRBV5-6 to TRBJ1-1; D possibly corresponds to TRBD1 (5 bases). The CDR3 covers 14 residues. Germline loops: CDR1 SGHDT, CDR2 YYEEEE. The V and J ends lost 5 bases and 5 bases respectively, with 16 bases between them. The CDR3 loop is CASSRGRLGTEAFF. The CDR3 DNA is TGTGCCAGCAGTAGGGGCAGGCTAGGGACTGAAGCTTTCTTT.

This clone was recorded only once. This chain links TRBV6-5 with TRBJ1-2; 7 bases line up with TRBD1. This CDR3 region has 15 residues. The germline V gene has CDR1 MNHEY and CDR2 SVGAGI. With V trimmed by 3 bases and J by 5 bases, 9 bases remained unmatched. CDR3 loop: CASSYKGRGWYGYTF. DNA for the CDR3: TGTGCCAGCAGTTATAAGGGCAGGGGGTGGTATGGCTACACCTTC.

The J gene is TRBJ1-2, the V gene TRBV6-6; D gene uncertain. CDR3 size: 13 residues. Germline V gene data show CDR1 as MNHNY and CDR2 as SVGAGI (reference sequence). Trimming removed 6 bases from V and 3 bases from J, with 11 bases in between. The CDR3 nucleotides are TGTGCCAGCAGCCAGAGGAGAGACTATGGCTACACCTTC. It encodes CASSQRRDYGYTF.

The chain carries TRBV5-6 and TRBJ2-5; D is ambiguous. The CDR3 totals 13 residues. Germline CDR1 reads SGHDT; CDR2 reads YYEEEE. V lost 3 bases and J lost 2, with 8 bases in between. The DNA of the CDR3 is TGTGCCAGCAGCTCGCTAAATCAAGAGACCCAGTACTTC. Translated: CASSSLNQETQYF.